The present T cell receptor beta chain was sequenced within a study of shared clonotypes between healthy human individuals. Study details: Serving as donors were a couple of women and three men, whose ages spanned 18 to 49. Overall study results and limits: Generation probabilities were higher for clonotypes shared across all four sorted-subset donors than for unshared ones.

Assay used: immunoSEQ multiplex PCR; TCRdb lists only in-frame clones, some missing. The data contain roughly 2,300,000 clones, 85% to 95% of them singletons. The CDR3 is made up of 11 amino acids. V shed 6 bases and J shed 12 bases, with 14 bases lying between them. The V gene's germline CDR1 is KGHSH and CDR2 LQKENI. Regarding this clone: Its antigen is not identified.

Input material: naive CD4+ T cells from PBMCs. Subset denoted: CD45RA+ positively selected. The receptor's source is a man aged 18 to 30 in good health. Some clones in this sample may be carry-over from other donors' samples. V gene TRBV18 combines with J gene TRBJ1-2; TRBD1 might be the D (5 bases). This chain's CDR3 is CASSLGEKHTF. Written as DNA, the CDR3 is TGTGCCAGCTCCCTGGGGGAGAAGCACACCTTC.